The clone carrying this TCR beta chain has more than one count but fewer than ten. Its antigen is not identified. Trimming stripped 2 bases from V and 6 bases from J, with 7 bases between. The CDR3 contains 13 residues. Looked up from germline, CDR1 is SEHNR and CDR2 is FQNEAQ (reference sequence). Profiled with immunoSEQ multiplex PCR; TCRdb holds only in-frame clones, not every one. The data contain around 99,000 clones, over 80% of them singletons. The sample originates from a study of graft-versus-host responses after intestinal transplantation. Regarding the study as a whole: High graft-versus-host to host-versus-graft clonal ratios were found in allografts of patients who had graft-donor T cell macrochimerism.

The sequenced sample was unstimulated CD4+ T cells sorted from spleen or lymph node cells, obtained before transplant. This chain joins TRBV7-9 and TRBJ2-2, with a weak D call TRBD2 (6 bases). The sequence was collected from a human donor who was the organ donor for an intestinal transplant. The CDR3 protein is CASSLTGAGELFF. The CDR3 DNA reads TGTGCCAGCAGCTTAACGGGGGCCGGGGAGCTGTTTTTT.